These T cell receptor beta chains were read from a single sample in a study of blood T cell repertoires in COVID-19. Repertoires were generated with immunoSEQ multiplex PCR, while TCRdb's copy carries only in-frame clones and drops some. The table lists over 100,000 clones, about 83% of them singletons. Sequencing was performed on peripheral blood. The receptors shown here come from a man between 40 and 49 years old with active or convalescent COVID-19. CDR3s include the opening cysteine and the closing phenylalanine or tryptophan. The order of the fields is CDR3 protein, CDR3 length, J gene, V gene.

CDR3 protein: CASSLGSGGPTYNEQFF
CDR3 length: 17
J gene: TRBJ2-1
V gene: TRBV5-4

CDR3 protein: CASSLERSNTEAFF
CDR3 length: 14
J gene: TRBJ1-1
V gene: TRBV5-1

CDR3 protein: CASTSGQGAGEQYF
CDR3 length: 14
J gene: TRBJ2-7
V gene: TRBV4-2

CDR3 protein: CASSLAQGLLQETQYF
CDR3 length: 16
J gene: TRBJ2-5
V gene: TRBV5-4

CDR3 protein: CASNRPGTGTYEQYF
CDR3 length: 15
J gene: TRBJ2-7
V gene: TRBV6-5

CDR3 protein: CASSREGASNSPLHF
CDR3 length: 15
J gene: TRBJ1-6
V gene: TRBV6-5

CDR3 protein: CASTVARGTGANVLTF
CDR3 length: 16
J gene: TRBJ2-6
V gene: TRBV19

CDR3 protein: CASSLVTGVGANVLTF
CDR3 length: 16
J gene: TRBJ2-6
V gene: TRBV6-2/TRBV6-3

CDR3 protein: CASSLGDRGLVQPQHF
CDR3 length: 16
J gene: TRBJ1-5
V gene: TRBV7-9

CDR3 protein: CASSSTGSNQPQHF
CDR3 length: 14
J gene: TRBJ1-5
V gene: TRBV7-8

CDR3 protein: CASSGSYSPLHF
CDR3 length: 12
J gene: TRBJ1-6
V gene: TRBV10-1

CDR3 protein: CASSPDRGANYGYTF
CDR3 length: 15
J gene: TRBJ1-2
V gene: TRBV18

CDR3 protein: CASSFSGTGVRNEQFF
CDR3 length: 16
J gene: TRBJ2-1
V gene: TRBV5-1

CDR3 protein: CASSEALRQGYTF
CDR3 length: 13
J gene: TRBJ1-2
V gene: TRBV2

CDR3 protein: CASSTGNTIYF
CDR3 length: 11
J gene: TRBJ1-3
V gene: TRBV7-2

CDR3 protein: CASSLLGLANGEQFF
CDR3 length: 15
J gene: TRBJ2-1
V gene: TRBV7-3

CDR3 protein: CASKTTGNTEAFF
CDR3 length: 13
J gene: TRBJ1-1
V gene: TRBV12-3/TRBV12-4

CDR3 protein: CASSFWGQGNYGYTF
CDR3 length: 15
J gene: TRBJ1-2
V gene: TRBV27

CDR3 protein: CASSYSSYEQYF
CDR3 length: 12
J gene: TRBJ2-7
V gene: TRBV7-9

CDR3 protein: CASSLRWTDNGYTF
CDR3 length: 14
J gene: TRBJ1-2
V gene: TRBV5-6

CDR3 protein: CASSLPGTIYNEQFF
CDR3 length: 15
J gene: TRBJ2-1
V gene: TRBV7-3

CDR3 protein: CASSNDRGLQETQYF
CDR3 length: 15
J gene: TRBJ2-5
V gene: TRBV19

CDR3 protein: CASSLDQESYNEQFF
CDR3 length: 15
J gene: TRBJ2-1
V gene: TRBV11-2

CDR3 protein: CASSGRGTSGLTDTQYF
CDR3 length: 17
J gene: TRBJ2-3
V gene: TRBV6-1

CDR3 protein: CASSIDPDSHSGNTIYF
CDR3 length: 17
J gene: TRBJ1-3
V gene: TRBV19

CDR3 protein: CASSLRLAGGSEQFF
CDR3 length: 15
J gene: TRBJ2-1
V gene: TRBV5-1

CDR3 protein: CAIRSEQGSYGYTF
CDR3 length: 14
J gene: TRBJ1-2
V gene: TRBV10-3

CDR3 protein: CASSYSEREQYF
CDR3 length: 12
J gene: TRBJ2-7
V gene: TRBV6-6

CDR3 protein: CASSSTGLAEAFF
CDR3 length: 13
J gene: TRBJ1-1
V gene: TRBV6-5

CDR3 protein: CASSLVRAGGYNEQFF
CDR3 length: 16
J gene: TRBJ2-1
V gene: TRBV7-2

CDR3 protein: CASSSSGTVNSPLHF
CDR3 length: 15
J gene: TRBJ1-6
V gene: TRBV6-6

CDR3 protein: CASSLANTRGLMNTEAFF
CDR3 length: 18
J gene: TRBJ1-1
V gene: TRBV5-1

CDR3 protein: CASSESGMGGYTF
CDR3 length: 13
J gene: TRBJ1-2
V gene: TRBV2

CDR3 protein: CASSHHGNEQYF
CDR3 length: 12
J gene: TRBJ2-7
V gene: TRBV3-1/TRBV3-2

CDR3 protein: CASRPGGYEQYF
CDR3 length: 12
J gene: TRBJ2-7
V gene: TRBV12-3/TRBV12-4

CDR3 protein: CAISGSTGNNQPQHF
CDR3 length: 15
J gene: TRBJ1-5
V gene: TRBV10-3

CDR3 protein: CASSLGQGTEAFF
CDR3 length: 13
J gene: TRBJ1-1
V gene: TRBV11-2

CDR3 protein: CASSRDRVYGYTF
CDR3 length: 13
J gene: TRBJ1-2
V gene: TRBV10-1

CDR3 protein: CASSVAGLYTDTQYF
CDR3 length: 15
J gene: TRBJ2-3
V gene: TRBV9

CDR3 protein: CASSRLGQGSHEQYF
CDR3 length: 15
J gene: TRBJ2-7
V gene: TRBV14

CDR3 protein: CASSSNRVGSNQPQHF
CDR3 length: 16
J gene: TRBJ1-5
V gene: TRBV7-2

CDR3 protein: CASSRSSGGLGEQFF
CDR3 length: 15
J gene: TRBJ2-1
V gene: TRBV3-1/TRBV3-2

CDR3 protein: CASSLAGTGGPSTDTQYF
CDR3 length: 18
J gene: TRBJ2-3
V gene: TRBV5-6

CDR3 protein: CASSFSGGANEQFF
CDR3 length: 14
J gene: TRBJ2-1
V gene: TRBV7-2

CDR3 protein: CASSQGDIYNEQFF
CDR3 length: 14
J gene: TRBJ2-1
V gene: TRBV14

CDR3 protein: CASSVQGVGTEAFF
CDR3 length: 14
J gene: TRBJ1-1
V gene: TRBV9

CDR3 protein: CASSPQRQGTGELFF
CDR3 length: 15
J gene: TRBJ2-2
V gene: TRBV18

CDR3 protein: CASSRPERGLLGDTQYF
CDR3 length: 17
J gene: TRBJ2-3
V gene: TRBV5-4

CDR3 protein: CASSPPRALYGYTF
CDR3 length: 14
J gene: TRBJ1-2
V gene: TRBV28

CDR3 protein: CASSSQWSYGYTF
CDR3 length: 13
J gene: TRBJ1-2
V gene: TRBV7-9

CDR3 protein: CASTGQVNTGELFF
CDR3 length: 14
J gene: TRBJ2-2
V gene: TRBV19

CDR3 protein: CASRTSHPSTYEQYF
CDR3 length: 15
J gene: TRBJ2-7
V gene: TRBV6-6

CDR3 protein: CASRVVKGGNSPLHF
CDR3 length: 15
J gene: TRBJ1-6
V gene: TRBV19

CDR3 protein: CAWSPTGGSVEAFF
CDR3 length: 14
J gene: TRBJ1-1
V gene: TRBV30